This TCR beta chain was observed in a study of cytomegalovirus exposure and HLA in healthy donors. This clone has just a few counts. Its matching antigen is unknown. Sequencing was performed with immunoSEQ multiplex PCR; in TCRdb, only in-frame clones are kept and a portion is missing. The sample consists of around 300,000 clones, about 86% of them appearing once. CDR3 size: 15 residues. Germline V gene sequence: CDR1 MNHEY, CDR2 SMNVEV (reference sequence). With 4 bases clipped from V and 4 bases from J, the junction kept 8 bases outside the gene matches. Regarding the study as a whole: It was confirmed in vitro that a few of the CMV-associated chains were specific for CMV antigens.

The specimen sequenced was PBMCs. V gene TRBV27 combines with J gene TRBJ1-2; TRBD1 aligns across 8 bases. This sequence originates from a woman aged 18-29 years in good health and CMV-seronegative. As DNA, the CDR3 is TGTGCCAGCAGTTCTCAACACAGGGGGAGCTATGGCTACACCTTC. Protein sequence: CASSSQHRGSYGYTF.